This T cell receptor beta chain is from a study of blood T cell repertoires in COVID-19. Categorization into cohorts depended on clinical history that participants reported. Two negative PCRs, clearance, or symptom resolution characterized the recovered Cohort 3 donors. The junction had 16 bases not matched to a gene; V was cut back by 2 bases and J by 7 bases. The CDR3 sequence is 18 residues long. Germline V gene lookup returns CDR1 MDHEN and CDR2 SYDVKM. Authors' analysis steps: Estimated nucleated cell counts came from reference gene primer amplification. Using immunoSEQ multiplex PCR, the repertoire was profiled, and TCRdb retains in-frame clones only, with some absent. V and J calls and clone size follow that table, whereas D and trimming were derived from the DNA. The table has approximately 260,000 clones, approximately 89% seen once. There are a few counts of this clone.

Sequenced: PBMCs or T cells enriched from blood (not recorded which). J is TRBJ2-5 and V is TRBV28, with 10 bases lining up with TRBD2. This receptor was obtained from a woman in her sixties or seventies who had recovered from COVID-19. In DNA form, the CDR3 reads TGTGCCAGCAGTTTAGGACAGGTTAGCGGGGGGCCCCTCGGGACCCAGTACTTC. It encodes CASSLGQVSGGPLGTQYF.